This T cell receptor (beta chain) was captured in a study of CD8 T cells in Susac syndrome. This CDR3 has 13 amino acids. Deletions cut 7 bases from V and 6 bases from J, with 13 bases between. CDR1 KGHDR and CDR2 SFDVKD come from the germline V gene. Roughly 0.45 to 1 ug RNA was reverse transcribed with random hexamers. Multiplex immunoSEQ PCR targeted 54 Vbeta and 13 Jbeta TCR beta segments. MiXCR, run by TCRdb on the immunoSEQ multiplex PCR reads, gives a single entry per CDR3 protein. Of 75,000 to 100,000 distinct CDR3 sequences listed, about 94% are singletons. The receptor was isolated from a human donor with Susac syndrome. Sequencing was performed on CD8+ T cells from PBMCs. This chain joins TRBV24-1 and TRBJ2-3; the D gene is possibly TRBD1 (6 bases). The CDR3, as DNA: TGTGCCACCAGGGGACATTGGCTCGATACGCAGTATTTT. This translates into CATRGHWLDTQYF.